A single sample gave rise to the 24 T cell receptor beta chains below, sequenced in a study of cytomegalovirus exposure and HLA in healthy donors. The PCR had 60 Vbeta and 13 Jbeta primers. The table came from immunoSEQ multiplex PCR; TCRdb's copy has only in-frame clones and leaves some out. The specimen's table records some 80,000 clones. Sequencing input: PBMCs. The receptors here all came from a woman younger than 45 in good health and CMV-seronegative.

The chain is built from TRBV7-2 and TRBJ1-1; a weak D match, TRBD1 (5 bases). V lost 2 bases to trimming and J lost 0 bases, with 13 bases between them. CDR1 SGHTA and CDR2 FQGNSA come from the germline V gene. The CDR3 is 16 amino acids. This chain's CDR3 is CASSLIEVGLNTEAFF. The CDR3 DNA reads TGTGCCAGCAGCTTAATCGAGGTGGGGCTGAACACTGAAGCTTTCTTT.

V is TRBV5-1 and J is TRBJ2-7, with 7 bases that match TRBD1. V lost 4 bases, J lost 2 bases, and 6 bases stayed unmatched. CDR1 is SGHRS and CDR2 is YFSETQ in the germline V gene. The CDR3 spans 14 residues. The CDR3 nucleotides read TGCGCCAGCAGCCAGACAGGGAGCACCTACGAGCAGTACTTC. This sequence encodes CASSQTGSTYEQYF.

J is TRBJ2-1 and V is TRBV7-9; 7 bases are a match to TRBD1. V dropped 5 bases and J dropped 8; count of bases not matched to a gene: 12. The germline gives CDR1 SEHNR, CDR2 FQNEAQ (reference sequence). There are 15 residues in the CDR3. The CDR3 bases are TGTGCCAGCAGCCTCAACCGGGACAGTTCCCATGAGCAGTTCTTC. Its protein is CASSLNRDSSHEQFF.

The V and J genes are TRBV11-1 and TRBJ1-1; 7 nucleotides agree with TRBD1. V dropped 6 bases and J dropped 1; count of bases not matched to a gene: 11. Germline loops: CDR1 SGHAT, CDR2 FQDESV (reference sequence). The CDR3 is 16 residues long. The CDR3 sequence is CASRPRQGTTNTEAFF. In DNA form, the CDR3 reads TGTGCCAGCAGACCTAGACAGGGAACGACGAACACTGAAGCTTTCTTT. Full variable domain (rest looked up from reference TRBV11-1 and TRBJ1-1): EAEVAQSPRYKITEKSQAVAFWCDPISGHATLYWYRQILGQGPELLVQFQDESVVDDSQLPKDRFSAERLKGVDSTLKIQPAELGDSAMYLCASRPRQGTTNTEAFFGQGTRLTVV.

CDR3 amino acids: CAISESGLYEQYF. The CDR3 coding sequence is TGTGCCATCAGTGAGTCGGGCCTCTACGAGCAGTACTTC. The chain is built from TRBV10-3 and TRBJ2-7; no reliable D call. Germline V gene sequence: CDR1 ENHRY, CDR2 SYGVKD. The V gene lost 0 bases and the J gene lost 3 bases, with 6 bases spanning the gap. CDR3 size: 13 residues.

The chain employs TRBV6-1 and TRBJ2-7; no clear D. Germline lookup yields CDR1 MNHNS and CDR2 SASEGT. The CDR3 has 13 amino acids. V dropped 5 bases and J dropped 2 bases, with 10 bases sitting between them. DNA for the CDR3: TGTGCCAGCAGTCCCCGACAAACCTACGAGCAGTACTTC. Translated: CASSPRQTYEQYF.

The chain uses TRBV27 and TRBJ2-1; maybe TRBD1 (6 bases). The germline gives CDR1 MNHEY, CDR2 SMNVEV (reference sequence). V lost 5 bases and J lost 0, with 14 bases in between. CDR3 length: 16 amino acids. The CDR3, as DNA: TGTGCCAGCAGTACCCGGACAGTTAGCTCCTACAATGAGCAGTTCTTC. Residues: CASSTRTVSSYNEQFF.

The chain has TRBV5-1 and TRBJ2-1; TRBD2 is a possible D gene (5 bases). This CDR3 is 12 amino acids long. Germline CDR1 and CDR2: SGHRS and YFSETQ. V gave up 5 bases and J gave up 9 bases, with 12 bases separating them. CDR3 sequence: CASRLDSPEQFF. In DNA form, the CDR3 reads TGCGCCAGCAGACTAGATTCTCCTGAGCAGTTCTTC.

The chain links TRBV4-2 to TRBJ1-1; 8 bases agree with TRBD1. CDR1 is LGHNA, CDR2 YNFKEQ, per germline. The CDR3 has 14 amino acids. V gave up 0 bases and J gave up 8 bases; unmatched junction bases: 5. The CDR3 nucleotides are TGTGCCAGCAGCCAAGAGTTCGGACAGGGCGAAGCTTTCTTT. Encoded protein: CASSQEFGQGEAFF.

V is TRBV13 and J is TRBJ2-2; 10 nucleotides match TRBD2. Germline V gene sequence: CDR1 PRHDT, CDR2 FYEKMQ (reference sequence). The CDR3 contains 16 residues. J lost 4 bases, V lost 3 bases, and 5 bases had no gene match. The CDR3 DNA is TGTGCCAGCAGCTTCGGGACTAGCGTTACCACCGGGGAGCTGTTTTTT. It is translated as CASSFGTSVTTGELFF.

The V gene is TRBV2, the J gene TRBJ1-2, with 7 bases identical to TRBD1. The CDR3 is 13 amino acids. Germline assignment: CDR1 SNHLY and CDR2 FYNNEI. Germline trimming cut 6 bases from V and 7 bases from J; bases unmatched to any gene: 8. DNA for the CDR3: TGTGCCAGCAGCCATGACAGGGCAGCTGGCTACACCTTC. Translation: CASSHDRAAGYTF.

The gene calls are TRBV28 and TRBJ1-5; D may be TRBD1 (5 bases). V lost 2 bases and J 5 bases, leaving 16 bases between the germline ends. This CDR3 spans 16 amino acids. Germline CDR1 and CDR2: MDHEN and SYDVKM. This CDR3 reads CASSLIRDRFYQPQHF. CDR3 nucleotide sequence: TGTGCCAGCAGTTTAATACGCGACAGATTTTATCAGCCCCAGCATTTT.

The CDR3 protein is CSGTVSNTEAFF. The CDR3, as DNA: TGCAGCGGGACAGTTTCGAACACTGAAGCTTTCTTT. The V call is TRBV29-1, the J call TRBJ1-1; possibly TRBD1 for D (6 bases). The CDR3 loop spans 12 amino acids. V gave up 7 bases and J gave up 1 base, with 10 bases separating them. The germline gives CDR1 SQVTM, CDR2 ANQGSEA.

The V and J genes are TRBV6-1 and TRBJ2-1; 10 bases agree with TRBD2. With V trimmed by 8 bases and J by 8 bases, 12 bases remained unmatched. The CDR3 totals 15 residues. From germline, CDR1 is MNHNS and CDR2 SASEGT. The chain's CDR3 is CASSSGLAPADEQFF. In DNA, the CDR3 is TGTGCCAGCTCCTCGGGACTAGCGCCGGCGGATGAGCAGTTCTTC.

The chain uses TRBV7-8 and TRBJ2-7, with D tentatively TRBD2 (7 bases). The germline V and J ends were trimmed by 3 bases and 2 bases, with 17 bases remaining between them. This CDR3 spans 16 amino acids. CDR1 SGHVS and CDR2 FQNEAQ come from the germline V gene. CDR3 residues: CASSLGAGAATYEQYF. The CDR3 region has the DNA TGTGCCAGCAGCTTGGGGGCGGGGGCAGCAACCTACGAGCAGTACTTC.

The V call is TRBV5-1, the J call TRBJ2-5; TRBD1 agrees at 10 bases. The germline V gene encodes CDR1 SGHRS and CDR2 YFSETQ. The CDR3 has 16 amino acids. The V segment lost 0 bases and the J segment 5 bases; nucleotides outside the gene matches: 7. The CDR3 DNA reads as TGCGCCAGCAGCTTGGGACAGGGGGCTCGTTTGGAGACCCAGTACTTC. It encodes CASSLGQGARLETQYF. The whole variable domain, filled in from reference TRBV5-1 and TRBJ2-5, reads KAGVTQTPRYLIKTRGQQVTLSCSPISGHRSVSWYQQTPGQGLQFLFEYFSETQRNKGNFPGRFSGRQFSNSRSEMNVSTLELGDSALYLCASSLGQGARLETQYFGPGTRLLVL.

The chain combines TRBV4-1 with TRBJ1-4; the match to TRBD1 covers 8 bases. Germline V gene sequence: CDR1 MGHRA, CDR2 YSYEKL. Germline trimming cut 4 bases from V and 5 bases from J; bases unmatched to any gene: 6. This CDR3 is 15 amino acids long. CDR3 in amino acids: CASSLTDRVNEKLFF. In DNA, the CDR3 is TGCGCCAGCAGCCTCACGGACAGGGTCAATGAAAAACTGTTTTTT.

The chain employs TRBV29-1 and TRBJ1-2; D not resolved. The CDR3 has 11 amino acids. Trimming stripped 2 bases from V and 7 bases from J, with 8 bases between. Germline-derived CDR1 and CDR2 are SQVTM and ANQGSEA. CDR3 nucleotides: TGCAGCGTTGAATGGGCAGGTGGCTACACCTTC. As protein: CSVEWAGGYTF.

The chain joins TRBV4-1 to TRBJ2-2, with D perhaps TRBD2 (6 bases). This CDR3 region has 12 residues. Germline V CDR1 and CDR2: MGHRA, YSYEKL. The CDR3 sequence: CAVAANTGELFF. Written as DNA, the CDR3 is TGCGCAGTAGCGGCGAACACCGGGGAGCTGTTTTTT.

The J gene is TRBJ1-1, the V gene TRBV5-1, with no clear D. The germline CDR1 and CDR2 sequences are SGHRS and YFSETQ. The CDR3 extends over 14 amino acids. Trimming left V 4 bases short and J 0 bases short, with 10 bases between. Here the CDR3 reads CASSPGGLNTEAFF. The CDR3 nucleotides are TGCGCCAGCAGCCCGGGAGGCCTGAACACTGAAGCTTTCTTT.

V usage is TRBV6-5 and J usage is TRBJ2-7, with 8 bases that match TRBD1. Unmatched junction bases numbered 6, after V lost 6 bases and J lost 5 bases. Germline loops: CDR1 MNHEY, CDR2 SVGAGI. The CDR3 totals 13 residues. The CDR3 loop is CASSGQGLDEQYF. The CDR3 nucleotides are TGTGCCAGCAGCGGACAGGGTCTCGACGAGCAGTACTTC.

The chain has TRBV4-2 and TRBJ2-5; 9 bases match TRBD2. This CDR3 contains 15 residues. Trimming at V came to 5 bases and at J to 5 bases, leaving 9 bases not matched to a gene. Germline-derived CDR1 and CDR2 are LGHNA and YNFKEQ. CDR3: CASSATTSGGETQYF. In DNA, the CDR3 is TGTGCCAGCAGCGCAACGACTAGCGGAGGGGAGACCCAGTACTTC.

The V call is TRBV19, the J call TRBJ1-1; weak D call: TRBD1 (5 bases). The ends were cut back, 4 bases at V and 2 bases at J, with 17 bases in the middle. Germline loops: CDR1 LNHDA, CDR2 SQIVND (reference sequence). CDR3 size: 16 residues. The chain's CDR3 is CASSKGGTIANTEAFF. The CDR3 DNA reads as TGTGCCAGTAGTAAGGGAGGGACCATAGCCAACACTGAAGCTTTCTTT.

The chain carries TRBV6-1 and TRBJ1-2; 7 bases fit TRBD1. V lost 3 bases, J lost 8 bases, and 6 bases stayed unmatched. The CDR3 loop spans 13 amino acids. Germline V gene sequence: CDR1 MNHNS, CDR2 SASEGT. CDR3 nucleotide sequence: TGTGCCAGCAGTGAGGGGACAGTAGAAGGCTACACCTTC. It yields the protein CASSEGTVEGYTF.